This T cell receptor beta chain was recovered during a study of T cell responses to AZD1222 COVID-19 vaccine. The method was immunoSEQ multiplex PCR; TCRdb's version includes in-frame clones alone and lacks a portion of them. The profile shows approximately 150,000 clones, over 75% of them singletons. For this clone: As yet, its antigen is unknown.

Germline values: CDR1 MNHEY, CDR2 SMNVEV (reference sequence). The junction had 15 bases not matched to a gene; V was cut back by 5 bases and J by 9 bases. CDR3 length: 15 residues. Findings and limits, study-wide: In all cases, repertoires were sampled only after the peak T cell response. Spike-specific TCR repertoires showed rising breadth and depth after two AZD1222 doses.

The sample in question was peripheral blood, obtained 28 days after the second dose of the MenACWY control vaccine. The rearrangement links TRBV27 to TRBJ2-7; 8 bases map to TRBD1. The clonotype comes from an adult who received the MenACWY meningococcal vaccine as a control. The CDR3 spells CASSLDLDRVAGQYF. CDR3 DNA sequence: TGTGCCAGCAGTCTAGACCTGGACAGGGTCGCCGGGCAGTACTTC.